The 23 T cell receptor beta chains reported below all come from one sample, sequenced in a study of cytomegalovirus exposure and HLA in healthy donors (dated by TCRdb to 2016 to 2017). The library was generated by the immunoSEQ multiplex PCR assay. For the multiplex PCR, a mixture combining 60 forward primers for TCR Vbeta segments and 13 reverse primers for TCR Jbeta segments was used. The table comes from immuneACCESS by way of TCRdb, which keeps in-frame sequences with V and J called. Part of the clones is missing from these tables; in studies checked, under half for an unresolved V gene and the rest for unknown reasons. The table held for this sample gives 70,000 to 75,000 clones. Jointly, the top ten make up approximately 3.6% of the sample. The sample comprised PBMCs. Source of these receptors: a female donor in good health and CMV-seropositive.

The chain links TRBV7-9 to TRBJ2-7; 8 positions match TRBD1. Per germline, CDR1 SEHNR and CDR2 FQNEAQ (reference sequence). CDR3 length: 15 residues. V trimming: 6 bases; J trimming: 2 bases; junction bases outside the gene matches: 9. This CDR3 reads CASSPTGGKTYEQYF. DNA of the CDR3: TGTGCCAGCAGTCCAACAGGGGGAAAAACCTACGAGCAGTACTTC.

V and J are TRBV19 and TRBJ2-3, with 8 bases matching TRBD1. V lost 6 bases, J lost 0 bases, and 5 bases stayed unmatched. CDR1 is LNHDA and CDR2 is SQIVND in the germline V gene (reference sequence). This CDR3 has 15 residues. The CDR3 protein is CASRKGQESTDTQYF. DNA for the CDR3: TGTGCCAGTAGGAAGGGACAGGAGAGCACAGATACGCAGTATTTT.

The chain employs TRBV9 and TRBJ2-1; tentatively, D is TRBD2 (5 bases). Trimming left V 3 bases short and J 7 bases short, with 17 bases between. The CDR3 runs 15 residues. Germline CDR1 SGDLS, CDR2 YYNGEE. CDR3 in amino acids: CASSAASSRGNEQFF. The CDR3, as DNA: TGTGCCAGCAGCGCAGCTAGCAGCCGAGGTAATGAGCAGTTCTTC.

The V call is TRBV4-1, the J call TRBJ1-1, with a tentative D call TRBD1 (6 bases). This CDR3 is built from 15 residues. Germline CDR1 and CDR2: MGHRA and YSYEKL. With 4 bases removed from V and 0 bases from J, the gap between germline ends came to 12 bases. CDR3 DNA: TGCGCCAGCAGCCCCGGACAGATCATGAACACTGAAGCTTTCTTT. Translating it yields CASSPGQIMNTEAFF.

The chain links TRBV5-6 to TRBJ1-2, with 9 bases matching TRBD1. The CDR3 has 15 residues. The ends lost 5 bases at V and 3 bases at J; junction bases unmatched: 8. The V gene's germline CDR1 is SGHDT and CDR2 YYEEEE. DNA for the CDR3: TGTGCCAGCAGTCAGGGGGACAGGGAGGACTATGGCTACACCTTC. Protein: CASSQGDREDYGYTF.

The CDR3 protein is CASSAWTSKYNEQFF. As DNA, the CDR3 is TGCGCCAGCAGCGCGTGGACTAGCAAGTACAATGAGCAGTTCTTC. The V gene is TRBV5-1, the J gene TRBJ2-1, with 8 bases identical to TRBD2. With V trimmed by 4 bases and J by 4 bases, 7 bases remained unmatched. The CDR3 is 15 amino acids. The germline CDR1 and CDR2 sequences are SGHRS and YFSETQ.

J is TRBJ2-7 and V is TRBV5-6; 11 nucleotides line up with TRBD2. Germline CDR1 reads SGHDT; CDR2 reads YYEEEE. J gave up 3 bases and V 3 bases, and 5 bases lay outside the gene matches. The CDR3 contains 15 residues. CDR3 sequence (DNA): TGTGCCAGCAGCTATAGCGGGAGGGCCCGCTACGAGCAGTACTTC. Translation: CASSYSGRARYEQYF.

The V gene is TRBV28, the J gene TRBJ2-1, with TRBD1 as a possible D gene (6 bases). The V gene lost 1 base and the J gene lost 8 bases, with 12 bases spanning the gap. This CDR3 contains 14 residues. CDR1 and CDR2 from the germline V gene are MDHEN and SYDVKM. CDR3 sequence reads: CASSLYRARDEQFF. CDR3 coding DNA: TGTGCCAGCAGTTTATACAGGGCGAGGGATGAGCAGTTCTTC. Variable domain in full (rest from reference TRBV28 and TRBJ2-1): DVKVTQSSRYLVKRTGEKVFLECVQDMDHENMFWYRQDPGLGLRLIYFSYDVKMKEKGDIPEGYSVSREKKERFSLILESASTNQTSMYLCASSLYRARDEQFFGPGTRLTVL.

This chain links TRBV28 with TRBJ2-1, with 10 bases that match TRBD2. From germline, CDR1 is MDHEN and CDR2 SYDVKM. V shed 5 bases and J 7 bases; nucleotides not matched to a gene: 11. CDR3 length: 16 amino acids. CDR3 nucleotide sequence: TGTGCCAGCAGTCCCCAACTAGCGGGAAGGGTAAATGAGCAGTTCTTC. This encodes CASSPQLAGRVNEQFF.

The rearrangement uses TRBV5-1 and TRBJ1-1; tentative D call: TRBD1 (6 bases). Trimming stripped 4 bases from V and 5 bases from J, with 21 bases between. The CDR3 runs to 16 residues. Germline V lookup: CDR1 SGHRS, CDR2 YFSETQ. CDR3 sequence reads: CASSLLSSGEGTEAFF. As DNA, the CDR3 is TGCGCCAGCAGCCTCCTTTCCTCAGGGGAAGGGACTGAAGCTTTCTTT.

V and J are TRBV7-9 and TRBJ1-2; 7 nucleotides align to TRBD1. The V gene end was trimmed by 4 bases and the J gene end by 6 bases; junction bases not matched to a gene: 8. The CDR3 extends over 14 amino acids. Per the germline V gene, CDR1 is SEHNR and CDR2 is FQNEAQ (reference sequence). CDR3 in DNA: TGTGCCAGCAGCTCGCCCGGGACAGCACATGGCTACACCTTC. Protein sequence: CASSSPGTAHGYTF.

The rearrangement links TRBV5-1 to TRBJ2-2; unclear D gene. The CDR3 runs 15 residues. In germline, CDR1 is SGHRS, CDR2 YFSETQ. Trimming shortened V by 0 bases and J by 3 bases, and 9 bases separated the two germline ends. CDR3 residues: CASSLAEFHTGELFF. The CDR3 nucleotides are TGCGCCAGCAGCTTGGCAGAATTTCACACCGGGGAGCTGTTTTTT.

This chain joins TRBV18 and TRBJ1-3; TRBD1 matches 8 bases. CDR1 and CDR2 (germline): KGHSH, LQKENI. The CDR3 is made up of 15 amino acids. After removal of 3 bases from V and 5 bases from J, the junction contained 6 bases not matched to a gene. The chain's CDR3 is CASSPDRGSRNTIYF. The DNA for the CDR3 is TGTGCCAGCTCACCCGACAGGGGTTCAAGAAACACCATATATTTT. The full variable domain, completed using reference TRBV18 and TRBJ1-3, is NAGVMQNPRHLVRRRGQEARLRCSPMKGHSHVYWYRQLPEEGLKFMVYLQKENIIDESGMPKERFSAEFPKEGPSILRIQQVVRGDSAAYFCASSPDRGSRNTIYFGEGSWLTVV.

The chain has TRBV10-2 and TRBJ2-2; 9 positions agree with TRBD2. This CDR3 has 16 amino acids. V gave up 7 bases and J gave up 0 bases; unmatched junction bases: 6. From germline, CDR1 is WSHSY and CDR2 SAAADI. The CDR3 spells CASTSSGAANTGELFF. The CDR3 bases are TGCGCCAGCACCTCTAGCGGGGCCGCGAACACCGGGGAGCTGTTTTTT.

This sequence joins TRBV12-5 and TRBJ2-7, with TRBD1 identical over 10 bases. CDR3 length: 15 residues. The V gene's germline CDR1 is LGHNT and CDR2 FRNRAP. The V and J ends lost 6 bases and 0 bases, in that order; junction bases with no gene match: 5. The CDR3, as DNA: TGTGCTAGTGGGATGGGACAGGGGAGCTCCTACGAGCAGTACTTC. As protein: CASGMGQGSSYEQYF.

This chain joins TRBV7-9 and TRBJ2-7, with 14 bases matching TRBD2. The V segment lost 5 bases and the J segment 3 bases; nucleotides outside the gene matches: 6. From germline, CDR1 is SEHNR and CDR2 FQNEAQ (reference sequence). This CDR3 has 16 residues. In nucleotides, the CDR3 is TGTGCCAGCAGCCCCGGACTAGCGGGGGGTAACTACGAGCAGTACTTC. Its protein product is CASSPGLAGGNYEQYF. The whole variable domain, remainder taken from reference TRBV7-9 and TRBJ2-7, is DTGVSQNPRHKITKRGQNVTFRCDPISEHNRLYWYRQTLGQGPEFLTYFQNEAQLEKSRLLSDRFSAERPKGSFSTLEIQRTEQGDSAMYLCASSPGLAGGNYEQYFGPGTRLTVT.

The chain recombines TRBV7-2 with TRBJ2-5; 8 bases match TRBD2. The CDR3 contains 16 residues. Germline assignment: CDR1 SGHTA and CDR2 FQGNSA. The trim removed 1 base at V and 7 bases at J, leaving 11 bases unmatched. In DNA form, the CDR3 reads TGTGCCAGCAGCTTAGGATCCACTAGCGGCAAGAGGACCCAGTACTTC. This translates into CASSLGSTSGKRTQYF.

The chain carries TRBV4-2 and TRBJ2-5; TRBD1 might be the D (5 bases). Trimming took 0 bases from V and 7 from J, leaving 15 bases between them. CDR1 LGHNA and CDR2 YNFKEQ come from the germline V gene. The CDR3 extends over 15 amino acids. The CDR3 nucleotides are TGTGCCAGCAGCCAAGACTGGGGAACCCAGGGGACCCAGTACTTC. Translation: CASSQDWGTQGTQYF.

This rearrangement joins TRBV2 to TRBJ2-7; TRBD2 aligns across 12 bases. With V trimmed by 5 bases and J by 6 bases, 8 bases remained unmatched. In germline, CDR1 is SNHLY, CDR2 FYNNEI. The CDR3 covers 15 residues. CDR3 in DNA: TGTGCCAGCAGTAAACTAGCGGGAGGCCCTGGCGAGCAGTACTTC. It yields the protein CASSKLAGGPGEQYF.

V usage is TRBV28 and J usage is TRBJ1-5; TRBD1 is a possible D gene (5 bases). V was clipped by 6 bases and J by 6 bases, with 9 bases between them. CDR1 and CDR2 from the germline V gene are MDHEN and SYDVKM. The CDR3 spans 12 residues. The CDR3: CASRPGIQPQHF. For the CDR3, the DNA is TGTGCCAGCAGACCAGGGATTCAGCCCCAGCATTTT.

This chain connects TRBV6-5 to TRBJ1-1; 9 positions agree with TRBD1. Germline CDR1 and CDR2: MNHEY and SVGAGI. Trimming cost V 2 bases and J 6 bases; bases outside gene matches: 1. The CDR3 is 13 residues long. The CDR3 DNA follows: TGTGCCAGCAGTTACGACAGGGGGTCTGAAGCTTTCTTT. Residues: CASSYDRGSEAFF.

The CDR3 sequence: CASIETSYEQYF. DNA of the CDR3: TGTGCCAGCATTGAGACTTCCTACGAGCAGTACTTC. The gene calls are TRBV6-5 and TRBJ2-7, with no clear D. CDR3 length: 12 amino acids. Trimming took off 7 bases at V and 1 base at J, with 8 bases between the two ends. The germline V gene encodes CDR1 MNHEY and CDR2 SVGAGI.

The V call is TRBV5-1, the J call TRBJ2-7; no clear D. The length of the CDR3 is 13 residues. The germline V gene has CDR1 SGHRS and CDR2 YFSETQ. Trimming took off 0 bases at V and 3 bases at J, with 7 bases between the two ends. Here the CDR3 reads CASSLAGSYEQYF. The CDR3 DNA reads TGCGCCAGCAGCTTGGCTGGCAGCTACGAGCAGTACTTC.